The rows below give T cell receptor beta chains drawn from one sample of a study of regulatory T cells in long-lasting Graves disease. TCRdb reanalysed the multiplex PCR reads using MiXCR and keeps one entry per CDR3 protein. The data hold almost 450,000 distinct CDR3 sequences, with roughly 15% observed a single time. These data were also filed under a second study, of T cells in Graves' hyperthyroidism and ophthalmopathy.

The sequencing here drew on peripheral blood mononuclear cells (PBMCs), taken at new diagnosis, from a patient treated with antithyroid drugs. Receptor source: a woman younger than 45 with Graves disease. The CDR3 runs from the conserved cysteine through the conserved F or W. A D gene is named only where the DNA matches it firmly. The size field is filled for only some rows; it gives once, few, many or a size class.

D gene	V gene	clone size	J gene	CDR3 protein	CDR3 DNA
-	TRBV2	many	TRBJ2-3	CASGPVIDTQYF	TGTGCCAGCGGCCCTGTCATAGATACGCAGTATTTT
-	TRBV20-1	few	TRBJ2-1	CSARDVGDGTSGLVF	-
TRBD2	TRBV5-1	many	TRBJ2-2	CASPLLPAGGPPNTGELFF	TGCGCCAGTCCCCTGCTTCCAGCGGGAGGGCCCCCGAACACCGGGGAGCTGTTTTTT
-	TRBV7-2	many	TRBJ2-1	CASSRRLDRYNEQFF	TGTGCCAGCAGCCGGCGACTGGACCGGTACAATGAGCAGTTCTTC
-	TRBV2	-	TRBJ2-3	CASSTSGTTDTQYF	TGTGCCAGCAGTACCTCCGGGACCACAGATACGCAGTATTTT
TRBD2	TRBV11-3	many	TRBJ2-1	CASSSGRPPYNEQFF	TGTGCCAGTAGTAGCGGGAGGCCCCCCTACAATGAGCAGTTCTTC
-	TRBV4-1	few	TRBJ2-5	CASSQDPIQETQYF	TGCGCCAGCAGCCAAGATCCGATCCAAGAGACCCAGTACTTC
-	TRBV20-1	few	TRBJ1-1	CSARDLGNTEAFF	TGCAGTGCAAGGGACCTGGGGAACACTGAAGCTTTCTTT
-	TRBV5-1	many	TRBJ2-7	CASSLVAGGSGEQYF	TGCGCCAGCAGCTTGGTAGCAGGAGGGTCAGGCGAGCAGTACTTC
-	TRBV24-1	many	TRBJ1-5	CATSERGTNQPQHF	TGTGCCACCAGTGAAAGGGGAACGAATCAGCCCCAGCATTTT
-	TRBV5-1	-	TRBJ2-7	CASSLGQLNEQYF	TGCGCCAGCAGCTTGGGACAGCTTAACGAGCAGTACTTC
TRBD1	TRBV24-1	many	TRBJ2-1	CATSDLGTGLYNEQFF	TGTGCCACCAGTGATTTGGGGACAGGGCTCTACAATGAGCAGTTCTTC
TRBD1	TRBV28	few	TRBJ2-7	CASSLRGPGSYEQYF	TGTGCCAGCAGTCTCAGGGGGCCTGGGTCCTACGAGCAGTACTTC
-	TRBV28	many	TRBJ1-5	CASKDDQPQHF	TGTGCCAGCAAGGACGATCAGCCCCAGCATTTT
TRBD2	TRBV6-2/TRBV6-3	many	TRBJ2-1	CASSYSRLAGGNEQFF	TGTGCCAGCAGTTACTCCCGGCTAGCGGGGGGCAATGAGCAGTTCTTC
TRBD2	TRBV7-9	few	TRBJ2-5	CASSLGTSGSLAGTQYF	TGTGCCAGCAGCTTAGGGACTAGCGGGAGTTTAGCCGGGACCCAGTACTTC